Detailed here is one TCR beta chain. The antigen is undetermined. The read is 3 residues too short to cover the CDR3 end, so that end is filled in from the germline J gene. TCRdb keeps only in-frame clones here, not all; method: immunoSEQ multiplex PCR. Recorded here are tens of thousands of clones; the top ten clones represent roughly 6.8%. The CDR3 totals 17 residues. Germline CDR1 reads SNHLY; CDR2 reads FYNNEI. These data come from a study of T cells in women clearing cervical HPV infection. Across the study: Controls were women whose single incident HPV16 infection cleared within 12 months without precancer or cancer.

Study-level findings and limits: Richness differences could reflect unmeasured T-cell content per sample.

This sequence joins TRBV2 and TRBJ2-2; 10 nucleotides line up with TRBD1. This sequence originates from a woman aged 18 to 75 with a cervical HPV16 infection that either progressed to CIN3+ or cleared (not recorded which). Sequencing was performed on blood buffy coat. CDR3 amino acids: CASRWTGGSASNEKLFF. CDR3 DNA, as far as it was read: TGTGCCAGCAGGTGGACAGGGGGTTCTGCCTCTAATGAAAAG.